This TCR beta chain was found in a study of OX40 agonist ivuxolimab in advanced cancers. Study at large: Administration of intravenous ivuxolimab to patients occurred every 2 weeks at 0.01 to 10 mg/kg.

Sequencing was performed with immunoSEQ multiplex PCR; in TCRdb, only in-frame clones are kept and a portion is missing. The sample comprises roughly 64,000 clones, roughly 84% of which are singletons, and around 2.1% rests with the top ten. Trimming cost V 2 bases and J 8 bases; bases outside gene matches: 8. There are 15 residues in the CDR3. Germline loops: CDR1 SGHAT, CDR2 FQNNGV. Source: CD4+ or CD8+ T cells sorted from blood, taken in a trial of the OX40 agonist ivuxolimab. This clonotype was sampled from an adult with an advanced solid tumor such as melanoma, head and neck, liver or kidney cancer. The V gene is TRBV11-2, the J gene TRBJ1-4, with 7 bases fitting TRBD1. The CDR3 DNA reads TGTGCCAGCAGCTTATGGGAATCAGGGGGGGAAAAACTGTTTTTT. This codes for CASSLWESGGEKLFF.